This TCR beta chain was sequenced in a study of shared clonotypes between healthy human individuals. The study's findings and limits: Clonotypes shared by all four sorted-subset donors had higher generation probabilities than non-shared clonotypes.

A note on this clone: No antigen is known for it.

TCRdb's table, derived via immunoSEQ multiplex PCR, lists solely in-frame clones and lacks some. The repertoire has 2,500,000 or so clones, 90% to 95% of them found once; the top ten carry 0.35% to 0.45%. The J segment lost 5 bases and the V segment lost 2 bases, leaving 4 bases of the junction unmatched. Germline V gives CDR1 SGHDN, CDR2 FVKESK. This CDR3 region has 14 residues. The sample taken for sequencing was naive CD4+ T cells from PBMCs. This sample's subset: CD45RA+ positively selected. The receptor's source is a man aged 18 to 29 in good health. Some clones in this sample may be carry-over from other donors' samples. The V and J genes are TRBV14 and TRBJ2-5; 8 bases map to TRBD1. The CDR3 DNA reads TGTGCCAGCAGCCAATCACACAGGGGGGAGACCCAGTACTTC. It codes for CASSQSHRGETQYF.